This note documents a single T cell receptor beta chain sequence. The antigen is unknown. The data derive from a study of T cells expressing NK-cell markers. Study outcomes and limitations: The study left the HCMV specificity of expanded NKG2C+ T cell clones unresolved. The leading position in the CD3+CD56-NKG2C+ fraction of a few donors also went to these clonotypes. In five to seven donors, dominant CD3+CD56+NKG2C+ clonotypes ranked among the top 10 CD8+ clonotypes.

Germline CDR1 is SGHTA and CDR2 is FQGNSA. This CDR3 comprises 15 residues. Reprocessing the 5' RACE reads, TCRdb reports a single entry for every CDR3 protein and omits DNA. The sample's table shows some 410,000 distinct CDR3 sequences. Specimen: blood T cells: a sorted CD56 or NKG2C T cell subset, CD4+ or CD8+ T cells, or bulk PBMC T cells (not recorded which). The V and J genes are TRBV7-2 and TRBJ2-7; the D call of TRBD2 rests on TCRdb alone, since no DNA is present to check it. This clonotype was obtained from a woman aged 18-70 years in good health. CDR3 in amino acids: CASRALAGASYEQYF.